This TCR beta chain was documented in a study of blood T cell repertoires in COVID-19. Study background: Material from acute and convalescent COVID-19 was sourced from the United States, Italy and Spain. The analysed material was cDNA or gDNA that came from T cells, B-cell-depleted T cells, or PBMCs.

Profiling relied on immunoSEQ multiplex PCR, and the TCRdb table lists in-frame clones only, not all of them. The data contain a few hundred thousand clones, 70% to 85% of them singletons. Germline V gene data show CDR1 as SEHNR and CDR2 as FQNEAQ (reference sequence). The CDR3 runs 15 residues. With 4 bases clipped from V and 3 bases from J, the junction kept 6 bases outside the gene matches. The rearrangement joins TRBV7-9 to TRBJ2-3; 8 nucleotides agree with TRBD2. Input material: peripheral blood. The receptor was isolated from a woman aged 40-49 years who had recovered from COVID-19. The CDR3 sequence: CASSSLAESTDTQYF. Here the CDR3 DNA reads TGTGCCAGCAGCTCACTAGCGGAGAGTACAGATACGCAGTATTTT.